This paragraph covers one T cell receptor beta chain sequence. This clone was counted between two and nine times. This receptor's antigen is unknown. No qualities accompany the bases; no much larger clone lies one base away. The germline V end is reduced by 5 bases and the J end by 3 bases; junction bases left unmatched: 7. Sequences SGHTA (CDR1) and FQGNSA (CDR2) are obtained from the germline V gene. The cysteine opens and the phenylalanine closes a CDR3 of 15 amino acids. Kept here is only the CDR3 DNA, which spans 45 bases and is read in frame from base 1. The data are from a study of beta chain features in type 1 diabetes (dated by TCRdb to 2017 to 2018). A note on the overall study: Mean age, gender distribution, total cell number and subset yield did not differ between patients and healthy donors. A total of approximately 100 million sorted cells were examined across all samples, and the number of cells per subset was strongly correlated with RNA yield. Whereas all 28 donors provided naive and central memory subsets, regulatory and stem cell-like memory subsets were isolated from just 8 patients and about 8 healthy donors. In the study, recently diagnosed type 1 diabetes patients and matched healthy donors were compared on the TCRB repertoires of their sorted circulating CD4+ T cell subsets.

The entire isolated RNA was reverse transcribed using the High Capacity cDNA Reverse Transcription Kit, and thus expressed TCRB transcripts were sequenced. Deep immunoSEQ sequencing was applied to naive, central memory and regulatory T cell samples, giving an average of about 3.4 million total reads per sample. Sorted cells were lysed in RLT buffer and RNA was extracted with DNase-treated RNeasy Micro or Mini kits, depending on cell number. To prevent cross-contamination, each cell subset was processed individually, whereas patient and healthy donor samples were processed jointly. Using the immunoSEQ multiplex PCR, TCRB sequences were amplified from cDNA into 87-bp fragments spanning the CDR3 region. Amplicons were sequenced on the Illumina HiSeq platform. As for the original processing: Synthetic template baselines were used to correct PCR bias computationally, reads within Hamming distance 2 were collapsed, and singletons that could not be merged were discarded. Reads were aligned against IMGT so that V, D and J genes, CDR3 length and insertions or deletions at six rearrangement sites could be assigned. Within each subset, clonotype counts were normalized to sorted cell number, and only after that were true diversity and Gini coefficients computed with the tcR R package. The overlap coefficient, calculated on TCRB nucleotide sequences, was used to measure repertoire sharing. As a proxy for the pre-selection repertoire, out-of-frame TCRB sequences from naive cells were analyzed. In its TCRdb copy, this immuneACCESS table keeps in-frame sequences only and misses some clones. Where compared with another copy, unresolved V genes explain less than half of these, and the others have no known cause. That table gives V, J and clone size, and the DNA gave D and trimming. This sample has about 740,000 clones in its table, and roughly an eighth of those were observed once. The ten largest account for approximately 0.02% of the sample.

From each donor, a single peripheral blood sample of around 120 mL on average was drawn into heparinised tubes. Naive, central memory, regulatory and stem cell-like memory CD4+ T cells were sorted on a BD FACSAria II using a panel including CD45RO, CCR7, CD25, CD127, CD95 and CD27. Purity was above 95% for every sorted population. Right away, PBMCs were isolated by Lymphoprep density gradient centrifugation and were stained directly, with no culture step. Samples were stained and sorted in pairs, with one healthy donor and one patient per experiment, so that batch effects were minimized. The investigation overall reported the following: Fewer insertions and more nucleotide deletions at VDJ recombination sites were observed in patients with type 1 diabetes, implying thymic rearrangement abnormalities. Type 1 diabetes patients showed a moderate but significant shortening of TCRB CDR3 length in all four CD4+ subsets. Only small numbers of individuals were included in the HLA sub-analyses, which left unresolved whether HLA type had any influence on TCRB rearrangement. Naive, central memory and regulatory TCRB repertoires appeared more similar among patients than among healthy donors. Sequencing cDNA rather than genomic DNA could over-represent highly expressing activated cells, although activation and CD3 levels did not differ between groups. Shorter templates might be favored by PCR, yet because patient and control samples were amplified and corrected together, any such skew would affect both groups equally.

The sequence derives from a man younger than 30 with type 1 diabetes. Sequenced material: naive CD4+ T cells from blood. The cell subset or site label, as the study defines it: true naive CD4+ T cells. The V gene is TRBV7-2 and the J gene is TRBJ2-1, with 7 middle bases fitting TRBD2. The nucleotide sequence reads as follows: TGTGCCAGCAGCACCGGACTAGGTTTCTACAATGAGCAGTTCTTC. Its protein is CASSTGLGFYNEQFF.